One and the same sample provided the 21 T cell receptor beta chains below, sequenced in a study of blood T cell repertoires in COVID-19. Produced via immunoSEQ multiplex PCR; TCRdb's table is partial and in-frame only. The profile shows approximately 390,000 clones, over 75% of them singletons. Specimen: peripheral blood. These receptors all stem from a woman in her fifties or sixties with COVID-19, enrolled during active disease.

V is TRBV4-1 and J is TRBJ1-1; maybe TRBD1 (6 bases). Germline values: CDR1 MGHRA, CDR2 YSYEKL. The CDR3 has 18 residues. V dropped 1 base and J dropped 3 bases, with 21 bases sitting between them. The CDR3 nucleotides read TGCGCCAGCAGCCAAGTAGGCCCTAGGGGGACGGAAGACACTGAAGCTTTCTTT. This gives the protein CASSQVGPRGTEDTEAFF.

In this sample, this clone turned up a few times. V and J are TRBV7-9 and TRBJ2-7; 10 nucleotides line up with TRBD2. The CDR3 has 18 amino acids. Germline assignment: CDR1 SEHNR and CDR2 FQNEAQ (reference sequence). V lost 1 base and J lost 2; bases outside the gene matches: 11. CDR3 in DNA: TGTGCCAGCAGCTTAGAGACCCAACTAGCGGGACGTACCTACGAGCAGTACTTC. Residues: CASSLETQLAGRTYEQYF. Complete variable domain (other parts from reference TRBV7-9 and TRBJ2-7): DTGVSQNPRHKITKRGQNVTFRCDPISEHNRLYWYRQTLGQGPEFLTYFQNEAQLEKSRLLSDRFSAERPKGSFSTLEIQRTEQGDSAMYLCASSLETQLAGRTYEQYFGPGTRLTVT.

This rearrangement joins TRBV5-1 to TRBJ2-7; TRBD2 matches 8 bases. The CDR3 runs 14 residues. V lost 5 bases and J lost 3; bases outside the gene matches: 7. The germline gives CDR1 SGHRS, CDR2 YFSETQ. The CDR3 region has the DNA TGCGCCAGCAGACCGGGAGGGGGAAGCTACGAGCAGTACTTC. Protein sequence: CASRPGGGSYEQYF.

The chain is built from TRBV5-5 and TRBJ2-7, with D maybe TRBD1 (6 bases). This CDR3 has 13 residues. Trimming removed 4 bases from V and 9 bases from J, with 17 bases in between. Germline CDR1 reads SGHKS; CDR2 reads YYEKEE (reference sequence). The CDR3 coding sequence is TGTGCCAGCAGCCTTAGACAGGATGTGGCGCAGTACTTC. It yields the protein CASSLRQDVAQYF.

J is TRBJ1-4 and V is TRBV5-1, with TRBD1 matching 9 bases. There are 14 residues in the CDR3. V lost 7 bases and J lost 3; bases outside the gene matches: 4. Germline V gene data show CDR1 as SGHRS and CDR2 as YFSETQ. The CDR3 loop is CASRRTGANEKLFF. The CDR3 DNA follows: TGCGCCAGCCGTCGGACAGGGGCTAATGAAAAACTGTTTTTT.

This clone has a single count. J is TRBJ1-3 and V is TRBV11-2, with unresolved D. Germline V gene data show CDR1 as SGHAT and CDR2 as FQNNGV. This CDR3 contains 12 residues. Trimming took off 7 bases at V and 2 bases at J, with 6 bases between the two ends. CDR3 sequence reads: CASTQTGNTIYF. The CDR3 region has the DNA TGTGCCAGCACCCAGACTGGAAACACCATATATTTT.

The chain employs TRBV12-3 or TRBV12-4 and TRBJ2-7; 8 nucleotides match TRBD2. The CDR3 length is 13 residues. The V gene end was trimmed by 3 bases and the J gene end by 5 bases; junction bases not matched to a gene: 3. The CDR3 is CASSFGAGDEQYF. Here the CDR3 DNA reads TGTGCCAGCAGTTTCGGAGCGGGGGACGAGCAGTACTTC.

Concerning this clone: The sample contains more than one DNA sequence encoding this CDR3. The chain couples TRBV5-1 to TRBJ2-2; unclear D gene. This CDR3 is 13 amino acids long. The V gene lost 4 bases and the J gene lost 4 bases, with 8 bases spanning the gap. The germline CDR1 and CDR2 sequences are SGHRS and YFSETQ. CDR3 bases: TGCGCCAGCAGCCTTCCGGGCACCGGGGAGCTGTTTTTT. It yields the protein CASSLPGTGELFF.

The chain joins TRBV25-1 to TRBJ2-7; D uncertain. This CDR3 comprises 15 residues. V was shortened by 4 bases and J by 4 bases, with 17 bases between the two germline ends. The germline V gene has CDR1 MGHDK and CDR2 SYGVNS. The CDR3 loop reads CASSGSGLYSYEQYF. In DNA form, the CDR3 reads TGTGCCAGCAGTGGATCCGGGTTATACTCTTACGAGCAGTACTTC.

The chain links TRBV18 to TRBJ2-5; 9 positions agree with TRBD1. V shed 3 bases and J 3 bases; nucleotides not matched to a gene: 5. In germline, CDR1 is KGHSH, CDR2 LQKENI. The CDR3 runs 15 residues. CDR3 region: CASSPRRTGEETQYF. The CDR3 nucleotides are TGTGCCAGCTCACCTCGTCGGACAGGGGAAGAGACCCAGTACTTC.

V usage is TRBV7-9 and J usage is TRBJ1-6, with 8 bases fitting TRBD1. The CDR3 runs 14 residues. V lost 5 bases to trimming and J lost 10 bases; unmatched junction nucleotides: 7. Germline V gene lookup returns CDR1 SEHNR and CDR2 FQNEAQ (reference sequence). CDR3 residues: CASSPGTGLSPLHF. The CDR3 nucleotides are TGTGCCAGCAGCCCCGGGACAGGTTTATCACCCCTCCACTTT. The full variable domain, with the rest looked up from reference TRBV7-9 and TRBJ1-6, is DTGVSQNPRHKITKRGQNVTFRCDPISEHNRLYWYRQTLGQGPEFLTYFQNEAQLEKSRLLSDRFSAERPKGSFSTLEIQRTEQGDSAMYLCASSPGTGLSPLHFGNGTRLTVT.

The rearrangement joins TRBV4-1 to TRBJ2-7; 9 bases are shared with TRBD1. V shed 1 base, J shed 7 bases, and the junction held 11 bases outside the gene matches. The V gene's germline CDR1 is MGHRA and CDR2 YSYEKL. This CDR3 region has 16 residues. CDR3 amino acids: CASSQASWGQGQEQYF. In DNA, the CDR3 is TGCGCCAGCAGCCAAGCCAGCTGGGGACAGGGTCAAGAGCAGTACTTC.

The genes are TRBV2 and TRBJ2-2; 9 bases map to TRBD2. Germline trimming cut 7 bases from V and 3 bases from J; bases unmatched to any gene: 15. CDR3 length: 18 residues. Germline values: CDR1 SNHLY, CDR2 FYNNEI. As DNA, the CDR3 is TGTGCCAGCACCCCCTCCGAGCTAGCGGGGCCTTACACCGGGGAGCTGTTTTTT. Translation: CASTPSELAGPYTGELFF.

The sample holds one count of this clone. V is TRBV5-4 and J is TRBJ2-7; 12 nucleotides line up with TRBD1. Germline V lookup: CDR1 SGHNT, CDR2 YYREEE (reference sequence). This CDR3 contains 16 residues. V lost 4 bases to trimming and J lost 2 bases; unmatched junction nucleotides: 7. The CDR3 coding sequence is TGTGCCAGCAGCCCGGGACAGGGGGCACCTACCTACGAGCAGTACTTC. It encodes CASSPGQGAPTYEQYF. Variable domain in full (rest from reference TRBV5-4 and TRBJ2-7): ETGVTQSPTHLIKTRGQQVTLRCSSQSGHNTVSWYQQALGQGPQFIFQYYREEENGRGNFPPRFSGLQFPNYSSELNVNALELDDSALYLCASSPGQGAPTYEQYFGPGTRLTVT.

The gene calls are TRBV28 and TRBJ2-2; unclear D gene. This CDR3 contains 13 residues. The V and J ends lost 6 bases and 7 bases respectively, with 12 bases between them. Germline V gene sequence: CDR1 MDHEN, CDR2 SYDVKM. In DNA form, the CDR3 reads TGTGCCAGCAGACCCCCGTCCGGCGGGGAGCTGTTTTTT. Encoded protein: CASRPPSGGELFF.

This chain joins TRBV7-3 and TRBJ2-5; D might be TRBD2 (6 bases). The CDR3 is 14 amino acids. V was trimmed by 2 bases and J by 3 bases, leaving 10 bases between them. Germline V CDR1 and CDR2: SGHTA, FQGTGA. The chain's CDR3 is CASSLAGRKETQYF. The DNA for the CDR3 is TGTGCCAGCAGCTTAGCGGGAAGGAAAGAGACCCAGTACTTC. The variable domain in full, completed from reference TRBV7-3 and TRBJ2-5, reads GAGVSQTPSNKVTEKGKYVELRCDPISGHTALYWYRQSLGQGPEFLIYFQGTGAADDSGLPNDRFFAVRPEGSVSTLKIQRTERGDSAVYLCASSLAGRKETQYFGPGTRLLVL.

Comments on this clone: A read error may produce the germline difference seen at one junction end. The chain couples TRBV3-1 (or the pseudogene TRBV3-2) to TRBJ2-5; tentatively, D is TRBD2 (5 bases). The CDR3 contains 17 residues. Per germline, CDR1 LGHDT and CDR2 YNNKEL (reference sequence). CDR3 sequence (DNA): TGTGCCAGCAACCAAAGGTTTCCGGGGAAGGGTGAAGAGACCCAGTACTTC. Residues: CASNQRFPGKGEETQYF.

The rearrangement joins TRBV19 to TRBJ1-4, with 10 bases fitting TRBD1. J gave up 6 bases and V 7 bases, and 8 bases lay outside the gene matches. CDR1 is LNHDA and CDR2 is SQIVND in the germline V gene (reference sequence). The CDR3 contains 15 residues. The CDR3 sequence is CASTAVTGGYEKLFF. The CDR3 region has the DNA TGTGCCAGTACCGCCGTGACAGGGGGCTATGAAAAACTGTTTTTT.

This clone was seen many times. The chain joins TRBV5-6 to TRBJ1-1, with unresolved D. Per germline, CDR1 SGHDT and CDR2 YYEEEE. Trimming removed 2 bases from V and 5 bases from J, with 7 bases in between. The CDR3 loop spans 12 amino acids. The CDR3 DNA reads TGTGCCAGCAGCTTAACAGTTACTGAAGCTTTCTTT. Translating gives CASSLTVTEAFF.

The chain has TRBV2 and TRBJ2-1, with 11 bases identical to TRBD2. The junction had 7 bases not matched to a gene; V was cut back by 8 bases and J by 4 bases. This CDR3 comprises 15 residues. The V gene's germline CDR1 is SNHLY and CDR2 FYNNEI. The CDR3 sequence: CASLLGLAEYNEQFF. CDR3 nucleotide sequence: TGTGCCAGCCTTTTGGGACTAGCGGAGTACAATGAGCAGTTCTTC.

The chain links TRBV6-5 to TRBJ1-6; 9 bases map to TRBD1. In germline, CDR1 is MNHEY, CDR2 SVGAGI. The CDR3 length is 15 residues. V gave up 2 bases and J gave up 15 bases; unmatched junction bases: 11. The CDR3 region has the DNA TGTGCCAGCAGTTACAGGGGGACAGGGCCTTATAACCTCCACTTT. Its protein product is CASSYRGTGPYNLHF.